The source of this T cell receptor (beta chain) is a study of cytomegalovirus exposure and HLA in healthy donors. Across the whole study: The same platform was used for the 95 to 150 validation repertoires and the approximately 670 first-cohort repertoires, a later analysis reported. Study-wide points: In vitro testing confirmed a few CMV-associated chains as specific for CMV antigens. Accounts indicate the classifier identified cytomegalovirus status with strong specificity and sensitivity.

V was cut by 3 bases and J by 0 bases, with 7 bases left in between. The CDR3 is made up of 14 amino acids. Looked up from germline, CDR1 is SGDLS and CDR2 is YYNGEE. Concerning this clone: Its antigen is undetermined.

The table came from immunoSEQ multiplex PCR; TCRdb's copy has only in-frame clones and leaves some out. The sample has around 94,000 clones; approximately 95% are singletons. The TCR comes from a woman between 18 and 29 years old in good health and CMV-seronegative. Source material: PBMCs. This chain links TRBV9 with TRBJ2-1, with D possibly being TRBD1 (5 bases). Written as DNA, the CDR3 is TGTGCCAGCAGCGGTACAGGCTCCTACAATGAGCAGTTCTTC. Encoded protein: CASSGTGSYNEQFF.